This TCR beta chain was sequenced in a study of tumor-infiltrating lymphocytes in oesophageal squamous cell carcinoma. Between the trimmed V and J ends, which lost 4 bases and 6 bases, there was a span of 18 bases. Germline V gives CDR1 MNHNS, CDR2 SASEGT. The CDR3 totals 16 residues. A single record per CDR3 protein comes from TCRdb applying MiXCR to the PCR reads. The table lists roughly 14,000 distinct CDR3 sequences, roughly 50% of them singletons, with around two fifths in the top ten. The sample holds a few counts of this clonotype. The TCR comes from a female donor with esophageal squamous cell carcinoma. The sample was esophageal tumor tissue. The chain couples TRBV6-1 to TRBJ2-2, with TRBD2 as a possible D gene (5 bases). DNA for the CDR3: TGTGCCAGCAGTGTTGAGGGTACTAATTCTGCCGGGGAGCTGTTTTTT. Translating it yields CASSVEGTNSAGELFF.